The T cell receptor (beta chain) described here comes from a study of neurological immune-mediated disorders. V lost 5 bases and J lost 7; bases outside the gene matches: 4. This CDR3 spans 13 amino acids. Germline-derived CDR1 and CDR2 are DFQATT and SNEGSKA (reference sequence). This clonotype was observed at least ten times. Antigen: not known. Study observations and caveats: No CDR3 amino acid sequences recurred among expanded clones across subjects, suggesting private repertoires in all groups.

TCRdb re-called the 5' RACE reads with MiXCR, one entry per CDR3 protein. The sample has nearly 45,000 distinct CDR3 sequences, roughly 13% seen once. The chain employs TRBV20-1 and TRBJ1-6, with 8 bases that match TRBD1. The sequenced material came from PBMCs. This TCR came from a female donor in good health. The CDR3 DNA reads TGCAGTGCTGGGACAGGCGGGAATTCACCCCTCCACTTT. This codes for CSAGTGGNSPLHF.